One and the same sample provided the 7 T cell receptor beta chains below, sequenced in a study of shared clonotypes between healthy human individuals. Using immunoSEQ multiplex PCR, the repertoire was profiled, and TCRdb retains in-frame clones only, with some absent. Counted here are some 1.5 million clones, around 98% occurring once; the ten biggest clones make up around 0.47%. Source material: naive CD4+ T cells sorted from blood. Subset: CD45RA+ positively selected. These receptors all come from a man between 25 and 39 years old in good health.

The rearrangement links TRBV28 to TRBJ1-3; 9 bases match TRBD1. This CDR3 region has 16 residues. Trimming cost V 5 bases and J 2 bases; bases outside gene matches: 7. Germline loops: CDR1 MDHEN, CDR2 SYDVKM. CDR3 DNA: TGTGCCAGCAGTCCGACCTGGGACAGGGCTGGAAACACCATATATTTT. This gives the protein CASSPTWDRAGNTIYF.

The chain carries TRBV7-9 and TRBJ2-3, with 7 bases fitting TRBD2. Germline V gene data show CDR1 as SEHNR and CDR2 as FQNEAQ (reference sequence). The CDR3 contains 15 residues. Germline trimming cut 1 base from V and 4 bases from J; bases unmatched to any gene: 5. The CDR3 DNA follows: TGTGCCAGCAGCTTAGGGGCGGGAGCGCCAGATACGCAGTATTTT. This translates into CASSLGAGAPDTQYF.

V gene TRBV10-3 combines with J gene TRBJ2-5; D perhaps matches TRBD1 (6 bases). V shed 8 bases and J shed 0 bases, with 10 bases lying between them. There are 13 residues in the CDR3. Germline V gene sequence: CDR1 ENHRY, CDR2 SYGVKD. The CDR3 here is CAISRGDQETQYF. Written as DNA, the CDR3 is TGTGCCATCTCCAGGGGCGACCAAGAGACCCAGTACTTC.

This chain connects TRBV7-9 to TRBJ2-3, with D hard to call. Trimming took 1 base from V and 1 from J, leaving 9 bases between them. The CDR3 loop spans 15 amino acids. CDR1 SEHNR and CDR2 FQNEAQ come from the germline V gene (reference sequence). The CDR3 bases are TGTGCCAGCAGCTTAGGGCCAGGAGGCACAGATACGCAGTATTTT. Its translation is CASSLGPGGTDTQYF.

This clone was detected only once. This same CDR3 is encoded by further DNA sequences in the sample. The chain links TRBV25-1 to TRBJ2-2, with 11 nucleotides matching TRBD1. V lost 8 bases to trimming and J lost 6 bases; unmatched junction nucleotides: 2. Germline V gene lookup returns CDR1 MGHDK and CDR2 SYGVNS. There are 13 residues in the CDR3. The CDR3 DNA reads TGTGCCAGCCGGGGACAGGGGGCCGGGGAGCTGTTTTTT. This codes for CASRGQGAGELFF.

This chain joins TRBV25-1 and TRBJ1-1, with a weak D call TRBD1 (6 bases). CDR3 length equals 15 residues. The V gene lost 5 bases and the J gene lost 1 base, with 14 bases spanning the gap. Per the germline V gene, CDR1 is MGHDK and CDR2 is SYGVNS. The CDR3 loop reads CASSRSRDKNTEAFF. The CDR3 region has the DNA TGTGCCAGCAGTAGAAGCCGGGACAAGAACACTGAAGCTTTCTTT.

The rearrangement links TRBV28 to TRBJ1-2; D remains ambiguous. This CDR3 region has 13 residues. The ends were cut back, 3 bases at V and 8 bases at J, with 13 bases in the middle. CDR1 and CDR2 (germline): MDHEN, SYDVKM. For the CDR3, the DNA is TGTGCCAGCAGTTTTGGTTCGGGGAACGGCTACACCTTC. Translation: CASSFGSGNGYTF.